This TCR beta chain comes out of a study of T cell responses to AZD1222 COVID-19 vaccine (dated by TCRdb to the early 2020s). Study-wide context: A total of approximately 250 trial participants underwent TCR sequencing, of whom roughly 210 had received two doses of AZD1222 and approximately 25 had received two doses of the MenACWY control vaccine. Enrollment into the trials was organized by age into subgroups of 18-55, 56-69 and 70-plus years, and those subgroups contained roughly 140, 27 and 60 TCR-sequenced participants, respectively. On the study overall, not on this receptor specifically: Conclusions about previously exposed vaccinees are limited because only 6 or 7 AZD1222 recipients were SARS-CoV-2 seropositive at baseline. Participants were mostly white British, with more females than males. The authors suggested clonal diversity may have been underestimated. The vaccine-associated CD4 TCRs covered the entire spike protein, and the dominant responses fell in regions 160-218 and 743-854. Because no day 14 peak-response samples were available, the repertoires could be characterized only after the peak T cell response. The 56-69-year group was small, and its depth increase did not reach significance, likely because of low power. Spike-specific TCR breadth and depth rose significantly after two AZD1222 doses compared with day 0 and with MenACWY recipients. Reportedly, close to half of the unique spike-specific TCRs recognized epitopes lying outside the regions that are mutated in the B.1.351 and B.1.1.7 variants.

The time point tag for this specimen amounts to: about 28 days (+/-7) after the second vaccine dose. The treatment or condition label here, explained by the study, means: meningococcal conjugate vaccine given as trial control. Vaccinee samples were obtained from the UK trials COV001 and COV002, which included a single-blind randomized controlled phase 2/3 trial of AZD1222 (ChAdOx1 nCoV-19) in healthy adults. Trial participant PBMC samples were collected at day 0 and day 28 after the second dose for TCRbeta chain sequencing. A note on this clone: The antigen it binds to is not known. There are no base qualities to consult, and no much larger clone falls within one base.

The CDR3 regions of human TCRbeta chains were analyzed by immunosequencing. On the study's bioinformatics: TCRs in the repertoires were matched against a reference library of SARS-CoV-2-specific TCRs that had been generated with the MIRA antigen-specificity platform. Breadth was defined as the fraction of unique TCRs that were SARS-CoV-2-associated. Depth was defined as the fraction of total T cells that were SARS-CoV-2-associated. Using the MIRA data, each spike-specific TCR was assigned both to the spike region to which the TCR was reactive and to a CD4 or CD8 class. Log10-transformed breadth and depth values were compared by one-way ANOVA with Sidak's multiple comparisons tests. TCRdb stores this immuneACCESS table with in-frame sequences only. Part of the clones is absent; in the studies checked, under half of the shortfall reflects unresolved V genes, and no reason is known for the rest. The DNA was the basis for D and trimming; V, J and clone size are from that table. Across this sample there are roughly 190,000 clones, with about 92% seen only once. The leading ten clones occupy 3.6% of the sample.

V and J are truncated by 2 bases and 6 bases respectively, leaving an intervening sequence of 7 bases. The CDR3, cysteine through phenylalanine, is 13 amino acids long. Of the read, only the CDR3 DNA is kept; its 39 bases are in frame from base 1. This sequence was found in an adult who received the MenACWY meningococcal vaccine as a control. This receptor chain uses TRBV12-3 or TRBV12-4 and TRBJ2-2; the D call is possibly TRBD1 or TRBD2, each sharing 5 bases. Sequences were derived from peripheral blood, sampled 28 days after the second dose of the MenACWY control vaccine. The base sequence is TGTGCCAGCAGTTTACTGGGGGCCGGGGAGCTGTTTTTT. Its protein is CASSLLGAGELFF.